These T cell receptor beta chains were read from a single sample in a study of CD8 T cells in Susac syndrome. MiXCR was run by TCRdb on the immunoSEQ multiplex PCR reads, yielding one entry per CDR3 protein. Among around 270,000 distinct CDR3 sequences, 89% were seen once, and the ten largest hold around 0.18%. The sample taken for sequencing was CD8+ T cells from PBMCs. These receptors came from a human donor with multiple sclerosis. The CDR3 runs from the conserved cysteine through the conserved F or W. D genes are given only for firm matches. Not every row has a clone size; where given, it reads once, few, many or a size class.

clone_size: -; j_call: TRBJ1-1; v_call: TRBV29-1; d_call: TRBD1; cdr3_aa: CSVEQFWTGGTEAFF; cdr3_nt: TGCAGCGTTGAACAATTCTGGACAGGGGGGACTGAAGCTTTCTTT
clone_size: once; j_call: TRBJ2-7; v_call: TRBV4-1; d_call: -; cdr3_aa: CASSLGGLGSYEQYF; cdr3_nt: TGCGCCAGCAGCCTTGGGGGGCTGGGCTCCTACGAGCAGTACTTC
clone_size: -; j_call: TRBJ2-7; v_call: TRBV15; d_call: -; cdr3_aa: CATSPDRSSYEQYF; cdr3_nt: TGTGCCACCAGCCCAGACAGGAGCTCCTACGAGCAGTACTTC
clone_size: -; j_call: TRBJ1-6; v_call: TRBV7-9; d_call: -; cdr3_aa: CASSLRAPIPLHF; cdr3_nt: TGTGCCAGCAGCTTAAGGGCCCCCATACCCCTCCACTTT
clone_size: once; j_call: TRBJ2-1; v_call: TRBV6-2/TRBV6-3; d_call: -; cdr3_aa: CASRQLRQGGEEQFF; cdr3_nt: TGTGCCAGCAGACAGTTAAGGCAGGGGGGAGAGGAGCAGTTCTTC
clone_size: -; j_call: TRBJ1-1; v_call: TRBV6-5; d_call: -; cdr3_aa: CASSTDRDTIMNTEAFF; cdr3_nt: TGTGCCAGCAGTACTGACCGGGACACCATTATGAACACTGAAGCTTTCTTT
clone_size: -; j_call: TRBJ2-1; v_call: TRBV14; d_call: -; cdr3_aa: CASSPWAGDEQFF; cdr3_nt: TGTGCCAGCAGCCCCTGGGCAGGGGATGAGCAGTTCTTC
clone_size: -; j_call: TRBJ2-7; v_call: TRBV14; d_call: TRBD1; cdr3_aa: CASAGTGNYEQYF; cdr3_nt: TGTGCCAGCGCCGGGACAGGGAACTACGAGCAGTACTTC
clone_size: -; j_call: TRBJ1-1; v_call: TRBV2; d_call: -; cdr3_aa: CASMATEAFF; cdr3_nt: TGTGCCAGCATGGCCACTGAAGCTTTCTTT
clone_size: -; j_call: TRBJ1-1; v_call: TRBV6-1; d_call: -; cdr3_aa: CASTRGGRGMNTEAFF; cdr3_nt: TGTGCCAGCACCCGCGGAGGGAGGGGGATGAACACTGAAGCTTTCTTT
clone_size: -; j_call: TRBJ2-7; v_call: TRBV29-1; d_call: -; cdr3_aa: CSVGGPQGHEQYF; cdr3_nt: TGCAGCGTTGGTGGCCCCCAGGGCCACGAGCAGTACTTC
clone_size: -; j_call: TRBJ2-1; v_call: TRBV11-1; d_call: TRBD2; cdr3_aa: CASSPGTDGLAAVEQFF; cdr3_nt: TGTGCCAGCAGCCCCGGGACAGACGGACTAGCGGCCGTGGAGCAGTTCTTC
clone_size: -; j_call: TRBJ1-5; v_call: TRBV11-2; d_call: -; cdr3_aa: CASSFGWNQPQHF; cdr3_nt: TGTGCCAGCAGCTTCGGCTGGAATCAGCCCCAGCATTTT
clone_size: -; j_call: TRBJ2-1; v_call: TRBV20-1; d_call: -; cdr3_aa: CSASGRESSYNEQFF; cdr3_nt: TGCAGTGCTAGTGGACGGGAGAGCTCCTACAATGAGCAGTTCTTC
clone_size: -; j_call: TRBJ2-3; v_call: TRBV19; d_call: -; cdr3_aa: CASSILHTDTQYF; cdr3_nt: TGTGCCAGTAGTATCCTCCACACAGATACGCAGTATTTT